This T cell receptor beta chain stems from a study of shared clonotypes between healthy human individuals. Study as a whole: Every donor yielded three CD4 naive, three CD4 memory, two CD8 naive and one CD8 memory plate.

CD45RO negativity and positive selection for CCR7 defined naive CD8 cells, a population that excluded terminally differentiated effector memory CD45RA+ cells. Libraries were prepared by immunoSEQ multiplex PCR; TCRdb keeps only in-frame clonotypes and omits some of them. The data contain about 2 million clones, approximately 95% of them singletons. On this clone itself: Other DNA sequences in the sample encode the same CDR3.

Per the germline V gene, CDR1 is MNHEY and CDR2 is SVGAGI. V trimming: 5 bases; J trimming: 4 bases; junction bases outside the gene matches: 4. The CDR3 runs to 13 residues. Sequencing input: naive CD8+ T cells sorted from blood. The chain couples TRBV6-5 to TRBJ1-2, with 7 bases that match TRBD1. The clonotype comes from a man between 18 and 35 years old in good health. The CDR3 DNA reads as TGTGCCAGCAGTCTGGGACAGCTCTATGGCTACACCTTC. Amino acids: CASSLGQLYGYTF.